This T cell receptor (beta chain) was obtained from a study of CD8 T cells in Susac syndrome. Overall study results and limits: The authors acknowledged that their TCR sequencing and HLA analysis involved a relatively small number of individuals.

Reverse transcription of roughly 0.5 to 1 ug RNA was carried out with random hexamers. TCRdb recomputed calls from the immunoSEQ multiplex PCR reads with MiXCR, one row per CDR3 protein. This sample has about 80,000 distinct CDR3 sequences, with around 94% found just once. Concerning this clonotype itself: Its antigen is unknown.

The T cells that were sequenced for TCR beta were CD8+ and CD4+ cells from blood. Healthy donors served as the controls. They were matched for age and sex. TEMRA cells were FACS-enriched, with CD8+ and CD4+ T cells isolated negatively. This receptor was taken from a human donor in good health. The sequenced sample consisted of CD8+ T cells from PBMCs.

As DNA, the CDR3 is TGCAGCGTTGCGGACGGGGGCTCCACAGATACGCAGTATTTT. It specifies CSVADGGSTDTQYF. This sequence joins TRBV29-1 and TRBJ2-3; possibly TRBD1 or TRBD2 for D (6 bases each). The CDR3 is 14 amino acids. Per germline, CDR1 SQVTM and CDR2 ANQGSEA. The germline V and J ends were trimmed by 4 bases and 2 bases, with 13 bases remaining between them.